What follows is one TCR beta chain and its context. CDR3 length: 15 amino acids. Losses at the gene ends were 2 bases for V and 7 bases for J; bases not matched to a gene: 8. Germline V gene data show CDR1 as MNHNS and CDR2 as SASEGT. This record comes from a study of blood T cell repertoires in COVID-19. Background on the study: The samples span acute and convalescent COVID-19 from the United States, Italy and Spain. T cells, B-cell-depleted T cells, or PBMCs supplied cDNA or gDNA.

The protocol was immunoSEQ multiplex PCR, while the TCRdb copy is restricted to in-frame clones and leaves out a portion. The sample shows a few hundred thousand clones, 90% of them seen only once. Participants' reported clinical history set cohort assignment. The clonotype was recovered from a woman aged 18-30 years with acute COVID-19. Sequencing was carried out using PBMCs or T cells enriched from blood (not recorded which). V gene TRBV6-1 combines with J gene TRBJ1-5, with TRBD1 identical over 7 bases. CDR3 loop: CASSESGGPRQPQHF. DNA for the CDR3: TGTGCCAGCAGTGAATCAGGGGGTCCTCGCCAGCCCCAGCATTTT.